One and the same sample provided the 4 T cell receptor beta chains below, sequenced in a study of cytomegalovirus exposure and HLA in healthy donors. The PCR contained 60 Vbeta and 13 Jbeta primers. Sequencing was performed with immunoSEQ multiplex PCR; in TCRdb, only in-frame clones are kept and a portion is missing. Of over 65,000 clones in the sample, approximately 80% are singletons; the top ten hold approximately 7%. Sequenced input: PBMCs. The receptor source for this set is a human donor in good health.

This sequence joins TRBV28 and TRBJ2-2; no reliable D call. Between the trimmed V and J ends, which lost 5 bases and 4 bases, there was a span of 8 bases. The germline gives CDR1 MDHEN, CDR2 SYDVKM. The CDR3 is made up of 13 amino acids. CDR3 protein: CASSPTVTGELFF. In DNA form, the CDR3 reads TGTGCCAGCAGTCCTACAGTCACCGGGGAGCTGTTTTTT.

This clone was found a few times. V gene TRBV11-3 combines with J gene TRBJ2-3; D may be TRBD2 (5 bases). In germline, CDR1 is SGHNT, CDR2 YENEEA. V dropped 2 bases and J dropped 1 base, with 7 bases sitting between them. CDR3 length: 14 amino acids. CDR3 sequence reads: CASSLKAGTDTQYF. The CDR3 coding sequence is TGTGCCAGCAGCTTAAAAGCGGGCACAGATACGCAGTATTTT.

The V call is TRBV5-4, the J call TRBJ2-1; no definite D call. Trimming left V 0 bases short and J 5 bases short, with 6 bases between. The CDR3 contains 13 residues. Germline V gives CDR1 SGHNT, CDR2 YYREEE (reference sequence). CDR3 region: CASSLDRDNEQFF. CDR3 in DNA: TGTGCCAGCAGCTTGGACCGCGACAATGAGCAGTTCTTC.

The chain uses TRBV10-2 and TRBJ2-3; weak D call: TRBD2 (6 bases). The CDR3 is 19 amino acids. Germline V gives CDR1 WSHSY, CDR2 SAAADI. Trimming took off 0 bases at V and 0 bases at J, with 19 bases between the two ends. The CDR3: CASSESDGTGTPSTDTQYF. The CDR3 nucleotides read TGCGCCAGCAGTGAGTCGGACGGAACCGGGACTCCTAGCACAGATACGCAGTATTTT.